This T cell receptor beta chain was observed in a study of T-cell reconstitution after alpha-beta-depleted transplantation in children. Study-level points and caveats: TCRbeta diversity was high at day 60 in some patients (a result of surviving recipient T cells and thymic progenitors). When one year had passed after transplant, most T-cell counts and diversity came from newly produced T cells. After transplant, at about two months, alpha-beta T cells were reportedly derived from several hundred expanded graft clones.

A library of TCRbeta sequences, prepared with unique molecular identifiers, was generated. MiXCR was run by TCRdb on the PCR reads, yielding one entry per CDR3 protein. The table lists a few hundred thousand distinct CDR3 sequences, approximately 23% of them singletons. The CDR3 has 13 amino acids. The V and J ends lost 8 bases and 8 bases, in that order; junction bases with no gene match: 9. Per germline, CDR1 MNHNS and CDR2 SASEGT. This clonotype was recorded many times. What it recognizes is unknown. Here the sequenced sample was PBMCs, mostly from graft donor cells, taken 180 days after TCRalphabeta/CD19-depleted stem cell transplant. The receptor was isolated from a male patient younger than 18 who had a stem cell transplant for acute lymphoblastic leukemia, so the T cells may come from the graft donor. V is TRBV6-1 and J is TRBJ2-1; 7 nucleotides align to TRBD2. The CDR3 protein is CASGREVGHEQFF. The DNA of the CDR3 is TGTGCCAGCGGACGGGAGGTTGGCCATGAGCAGTTCTTC.